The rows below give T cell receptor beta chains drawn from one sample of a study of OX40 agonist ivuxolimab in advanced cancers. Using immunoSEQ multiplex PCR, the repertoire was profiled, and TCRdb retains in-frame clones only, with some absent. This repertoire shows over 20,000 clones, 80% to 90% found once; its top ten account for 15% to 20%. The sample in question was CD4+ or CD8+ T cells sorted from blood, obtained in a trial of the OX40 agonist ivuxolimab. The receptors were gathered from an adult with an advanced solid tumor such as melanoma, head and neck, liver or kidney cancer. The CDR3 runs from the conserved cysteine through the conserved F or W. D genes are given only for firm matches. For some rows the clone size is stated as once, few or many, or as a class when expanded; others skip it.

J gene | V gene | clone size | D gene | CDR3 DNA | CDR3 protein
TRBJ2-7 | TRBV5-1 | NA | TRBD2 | TGCGCCAGCAGCGTCCCCGGGACTAGCGGCGGTGAGCAGTACTTC | CASSVPGTSGGEQYF
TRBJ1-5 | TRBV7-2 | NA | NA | TGTGCCAGCAGCTTAGGTACAAGGGAAAGCCAGCCCCAGCATTTT | CASSLGTRESQPQHF
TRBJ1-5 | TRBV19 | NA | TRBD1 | TGTGCCAGTGGGAAAGGGACAGGGAGAAATCAGCCCCAGCATTTT | CASGKGTGRNQPQHF
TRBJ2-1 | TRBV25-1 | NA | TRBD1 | TGTGCCAGCAGTGGATCCCCGGACAGGGCCGTAGTCTTC | CASSGSPDRAVVF
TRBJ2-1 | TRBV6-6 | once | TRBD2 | TGTGCCAGCAGCCGGGGAGCGGGAGGGCCGCTAAATGAGCAGTTCTTC | CASSRGAGGPLNEQFF
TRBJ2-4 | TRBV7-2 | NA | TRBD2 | TGTGCCAGCAGCGGTGGACTAGCAGGGTTGGGTGCCAAAAACATTCAGTACTTC | CASSGGLAGLGAKNIQYF
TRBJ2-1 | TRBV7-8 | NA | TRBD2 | TGTGCCAGCAGCTTAAGACTAGCGGGGGATTGGCTTGGAAATGAGCAGTTCTTC | CASSLRLAGDWLGNEQFF
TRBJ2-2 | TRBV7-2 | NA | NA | TGTGCCAGCAGCTTAAGCCAGAACACCGGGGAGCTGTTTTTT | CASSLSQNTGELFF
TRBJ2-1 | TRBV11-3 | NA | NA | TGTGCCAGCAGCCCTACTCCGTATGAGCAGTTCTTC | CASSPTPYEQFF
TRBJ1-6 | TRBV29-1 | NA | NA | TGCAGCGTCTCGGAGGGGAGCTCCTATAATTCACCCCTCCACTTT | CSVSEGSSYNSPLHF
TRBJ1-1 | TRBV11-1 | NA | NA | TGTGCCAGCAGCTTAGGTGGCAGTCTTTACACTGAAGCTTTCTTT | CASSLGGSLYTEAFF
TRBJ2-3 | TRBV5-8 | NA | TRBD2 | TGTGCCAGCAGCCCCGGACTAGCGGGAGAGACAGATACGCAGTATTTT | CASSPGLAGETDTQYF
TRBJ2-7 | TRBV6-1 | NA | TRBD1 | TGTGCCAGCCAGCATGCACAGGACAGGGGACACGAGCAGTACTTC | CASQHAQDRGHEQYF
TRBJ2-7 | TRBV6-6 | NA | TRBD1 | TGTGCCAGCAGTCACGGGACAGGGCCTCCGCTCGAGCAGTACTTC | CASSHGTGPPLEQYF
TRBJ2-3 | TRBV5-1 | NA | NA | TGCGCCAGCAGGGAGGGGCAGGGGGCAGATACGCAGTATTTT | CASREGQGADTQYF
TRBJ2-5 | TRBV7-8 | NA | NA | TGTGCCAGCAGCGCATGGCGGGGGCTTGGGGATGAGACCCAGTACTTC | CASSAWRGLGDETQYF
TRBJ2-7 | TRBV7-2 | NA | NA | TGTGCCAGCAGCTCCCGGACAGATTCTGGCTCCTACGAGCAGTACTTC | CASSSRTDSGSYEQYF
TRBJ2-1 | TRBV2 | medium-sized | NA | TGTGCCAGCAGTGACCCGGGACAACTGAACAATGAGCAGTTCTTC | CASSDPGQLNNEQFF
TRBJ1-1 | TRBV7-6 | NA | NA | TGTGCCAGCAGCCTGGACCGGACTGAAGCTTTCTTT | CASSLDRTEAFF
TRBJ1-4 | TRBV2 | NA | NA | TGTGCCAGCAAGGTGACAGCAACTAATGAAAAACTGTTTTTT | CASKVTATNEKLFF
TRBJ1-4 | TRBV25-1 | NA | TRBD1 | TGTGCCAGCAGTTTACCCAGGGGGGATGAAAAACTGTTTTTT | CASSLPRGDEKLFF
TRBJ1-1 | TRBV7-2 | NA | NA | TGTGCCAGCAGCTTCTCAGGGTTGAACACTGAAGCTTTCTTT | CASSFSGLNTEAFF
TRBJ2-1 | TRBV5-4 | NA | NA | TGTGCCAGCAGCTTGGACTCGAGCTCCTACAATGAGCAGTTCTTC | CASSLDSSSYNEQFF
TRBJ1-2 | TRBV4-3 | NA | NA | TGCGCCAGCAGCTCGCGGGCTAGTAACTATGGCTACACCTTC | CASSSRASNYGYTF
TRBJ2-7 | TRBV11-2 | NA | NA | TGTGCCAGCAGCCACGGAAGAGGGAGCTCCTACGAGCAGTACTTC | CASSHGRGSSYEQYF
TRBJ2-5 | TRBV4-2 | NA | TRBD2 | TGTGCCAGCAGCCAAGACGCTAGCGGAAGACAAGAGACCCAGTACTTC | CASSQDASGRQETQYF
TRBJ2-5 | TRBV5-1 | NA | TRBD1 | TGCGCCAGCAGCAATACCTTGGGACAGCGGGAGACCCAGTACTTC | CASSNTLGQRETQYF
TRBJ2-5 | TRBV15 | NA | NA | TGTGCCACCAGCAGAGAGATAGGGAGGACTTCATTAGAGACCCAGTACTTC | CATSREIGRTSLETQYF
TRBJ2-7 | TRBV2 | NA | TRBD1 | TGTGCCGTCCAGCAGCTTCCCCAGACAGGGGGTTACTTC | CAVQQLPQTGGYF
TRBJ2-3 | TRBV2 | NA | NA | TGTGCCAGCAGTGAAGGGCTAGACACAGATACGCAGTATTTT | CASSEGLDTDTQYF
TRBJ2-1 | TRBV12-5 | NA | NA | TGTGCTAGTGGTTTGGGTCAGAGCGCTTACAATGAGCAGTTCTTC | CASGLGQSAYNEQFF
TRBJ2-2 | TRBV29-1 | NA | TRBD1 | TGCAGCGTTTCGACAGGGGTCGGGGAGCTGTTTTTT | CSVSTGVGELFF
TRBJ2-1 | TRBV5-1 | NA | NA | TGCGCCAGCAGCTTCGTCCTTGGGGGGAGCTCCTACAATGAGCAGTTCTTC | CASSFVLGGSSYNEQFF
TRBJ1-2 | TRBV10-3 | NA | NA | TGTGCCATCAGTCCGACAGGACCCTATGGCTACACCTTC | CAISPTGPYGYTF
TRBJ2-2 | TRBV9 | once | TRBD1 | TGTGCCAGCAGCGTGGTGACAGGGGGCGCAGGCGGGGAGCTGTTTTTT | CASSVVTGGAGGELFF